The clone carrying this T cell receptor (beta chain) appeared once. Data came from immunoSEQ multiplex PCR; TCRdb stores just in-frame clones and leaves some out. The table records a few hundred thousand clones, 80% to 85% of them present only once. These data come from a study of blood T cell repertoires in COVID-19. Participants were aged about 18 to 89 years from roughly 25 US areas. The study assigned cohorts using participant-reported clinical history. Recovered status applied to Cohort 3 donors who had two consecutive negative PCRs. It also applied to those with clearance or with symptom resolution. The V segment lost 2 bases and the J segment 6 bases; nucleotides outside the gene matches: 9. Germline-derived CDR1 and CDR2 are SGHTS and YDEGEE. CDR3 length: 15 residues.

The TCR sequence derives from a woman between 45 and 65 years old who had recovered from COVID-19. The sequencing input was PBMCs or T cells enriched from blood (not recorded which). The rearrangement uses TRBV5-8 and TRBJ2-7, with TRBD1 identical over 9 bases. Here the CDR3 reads CASSFYATGGGEQYF. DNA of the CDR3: TGTGCCAGCAGCTTCTACGCGACAGGGGGTGGCGAGCAGTACTTC.